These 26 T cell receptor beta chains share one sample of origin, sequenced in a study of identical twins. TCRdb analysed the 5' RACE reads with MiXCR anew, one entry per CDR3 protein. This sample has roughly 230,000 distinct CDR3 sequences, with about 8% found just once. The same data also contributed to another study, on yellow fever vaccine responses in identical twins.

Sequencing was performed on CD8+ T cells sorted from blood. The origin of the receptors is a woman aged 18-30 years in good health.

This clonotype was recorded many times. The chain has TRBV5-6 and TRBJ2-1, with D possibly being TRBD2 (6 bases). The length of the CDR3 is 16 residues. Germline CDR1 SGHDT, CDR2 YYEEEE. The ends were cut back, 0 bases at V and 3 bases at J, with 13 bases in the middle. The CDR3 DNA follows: TGTGCCAGCAGCTTGGTCGGCGGGATGGTCTACAATGAGCAGTTCTTC. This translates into CASSLVGGMVYNEQFF.

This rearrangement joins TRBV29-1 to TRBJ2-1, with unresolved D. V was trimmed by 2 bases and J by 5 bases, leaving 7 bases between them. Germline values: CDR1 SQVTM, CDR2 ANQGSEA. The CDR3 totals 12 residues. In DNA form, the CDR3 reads TGCAGCGTTGAACAGTACAACAATGAGCAGTTCTTC. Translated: CSVEQYNNEQFF.

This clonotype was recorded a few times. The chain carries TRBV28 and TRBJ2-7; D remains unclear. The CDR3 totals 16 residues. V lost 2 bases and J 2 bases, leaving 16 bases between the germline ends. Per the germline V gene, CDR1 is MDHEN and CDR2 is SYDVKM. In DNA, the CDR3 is TGTGCCAGCAGTTTAAAAGAGGCGGTACCCACCTACGAGCAGTACTTC. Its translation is CASSLKEAVPTYEQYF.

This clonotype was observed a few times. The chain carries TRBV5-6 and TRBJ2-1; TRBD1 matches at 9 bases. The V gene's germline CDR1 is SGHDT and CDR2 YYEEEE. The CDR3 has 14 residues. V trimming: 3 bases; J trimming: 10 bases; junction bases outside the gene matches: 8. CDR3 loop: CASSSGTGRQEQFF. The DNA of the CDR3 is TGTGCCAGCAGCTCCGGGACAGGGAGGCAGGAGCAGTTCTTC.

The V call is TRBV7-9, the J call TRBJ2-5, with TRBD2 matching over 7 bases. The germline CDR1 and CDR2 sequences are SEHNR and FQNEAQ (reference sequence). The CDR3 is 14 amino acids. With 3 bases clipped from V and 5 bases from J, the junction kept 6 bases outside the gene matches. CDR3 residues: CASSLSGTFETQYF. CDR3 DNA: TGTGCCAGCAGCTTGAGCGGGACCTTTGAGACCCAGTACTTC.

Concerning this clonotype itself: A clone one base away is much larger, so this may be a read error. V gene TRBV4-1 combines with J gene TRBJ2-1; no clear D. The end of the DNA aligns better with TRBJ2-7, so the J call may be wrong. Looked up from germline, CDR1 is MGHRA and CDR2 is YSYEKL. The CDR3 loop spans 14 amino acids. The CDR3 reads CASSQESTNNEQYF. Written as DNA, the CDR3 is TGCGCCAGCAGCCAAGAATCAACTAACAATGAGCAGTACTTC.

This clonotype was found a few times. CDR3 amino acids: CASSNRTGWREQYF. The CDR3 DNA sequence: TGTGCCAGCAGTAACCGGACAGGGTGGCGAGAGCAGTACTTC. The chain has TRBV28 and TRBJ2-7, with 8 bases identical to TRBD1. Germline-derived CDR1 and CDR2 are MDHEN and SYDVKM. J lost 7 bases, V lost 5 bases, and 10 bases had no gene match. The CDR3 has 14 amino acids.

The CDR3 sequence is CASSWGSGTEQYF. The CDR3 DNA follows: TGTGCCAGCAGTTGGGGCTCGGGCACCGAGCAGTACTTC. J is TRBJ2-7 and V is TRBV6-2 or TRBV6-3, with D maybe TRBD1 (5 bases). Trimming stripped 4 bases from V and 6 bases from J, with 13 bases between. The CDR3 length is 13 residues. Germline CDR1 is MNHEY and CDR2 is SVGEGT.

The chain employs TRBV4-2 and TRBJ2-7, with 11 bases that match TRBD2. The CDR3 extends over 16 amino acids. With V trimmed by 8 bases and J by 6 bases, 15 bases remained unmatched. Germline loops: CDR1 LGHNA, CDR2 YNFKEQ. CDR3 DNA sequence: TGTGCCAGCGGCGGCACTAGCGGGAGCCCCTCGGGCGAGCAGTACTTC. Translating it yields CASGGTSGSPSGEQYF.

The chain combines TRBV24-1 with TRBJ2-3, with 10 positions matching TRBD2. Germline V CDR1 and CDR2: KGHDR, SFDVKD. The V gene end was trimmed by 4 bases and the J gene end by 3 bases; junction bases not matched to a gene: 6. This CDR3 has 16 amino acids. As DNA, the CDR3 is TGTGCCACCAGTGACCTAACTAGCGGGATTACAGATACGCAGTATTTT. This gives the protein CATSDLTSGITDTQYF.

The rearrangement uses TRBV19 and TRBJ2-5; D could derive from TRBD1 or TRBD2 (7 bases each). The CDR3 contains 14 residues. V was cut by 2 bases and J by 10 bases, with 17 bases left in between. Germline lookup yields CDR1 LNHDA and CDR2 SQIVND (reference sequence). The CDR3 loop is CASSITMTGRGQYF. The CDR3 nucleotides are TGTGCCAGTAGTATAACAATGACAGGGAGGGGCCAGTACTTC.

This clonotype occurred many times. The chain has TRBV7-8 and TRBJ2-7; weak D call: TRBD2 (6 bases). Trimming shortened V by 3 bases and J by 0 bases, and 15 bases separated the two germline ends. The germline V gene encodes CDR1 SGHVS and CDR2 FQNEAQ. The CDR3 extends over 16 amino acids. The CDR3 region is CASSFLIAESSYEQYF. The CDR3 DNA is TGTGCCAGCAGCTTTCTAATAGCGGAGAGCTCCTACGAGCAGTACTTC. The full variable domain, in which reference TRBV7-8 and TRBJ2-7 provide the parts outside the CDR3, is GAGVSQSPRYKVAKRGQDVALRCDPISGHVSLFWYQQALGQGPEFLTYFQNEAQLDKSGLPSDRFFAERPEGSVSTLKIQRTQQEDSAVYLCASSFLIAESSYEQYFGPGTRLTVT.

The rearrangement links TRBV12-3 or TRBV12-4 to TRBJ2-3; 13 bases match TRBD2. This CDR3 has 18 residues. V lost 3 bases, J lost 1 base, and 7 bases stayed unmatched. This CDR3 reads CASSFRLAGGVGTDTQYF. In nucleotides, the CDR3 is TGTGCCAGCAGTTTCCGACTAGCGGGAGGAGTGGGCACAGATACGCAGTATTTT.

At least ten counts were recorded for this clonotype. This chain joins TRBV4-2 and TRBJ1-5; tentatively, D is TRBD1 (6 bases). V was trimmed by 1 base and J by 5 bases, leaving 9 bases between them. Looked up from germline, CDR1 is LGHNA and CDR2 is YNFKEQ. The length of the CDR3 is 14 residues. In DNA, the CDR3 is TGTGCCAGCAGCCAAGCAGGGGACGATCAGCCCCAGCATTTT. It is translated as CASSQAGDDQPQHF.

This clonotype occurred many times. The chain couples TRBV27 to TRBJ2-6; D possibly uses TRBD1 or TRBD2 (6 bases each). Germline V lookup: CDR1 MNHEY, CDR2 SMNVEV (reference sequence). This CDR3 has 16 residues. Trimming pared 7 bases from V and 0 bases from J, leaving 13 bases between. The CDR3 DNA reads TGTGCCAGCACCAGGGGAGGCCTCTCTGGGGCCAACGTCCTGACTTTC. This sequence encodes CASTRGGLSGANVLTF. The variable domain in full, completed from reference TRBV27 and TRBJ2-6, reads EAQVTQNPRYLITVTGKKLTVTCSQNMNHEYMSWYRQDPGLGLRQIYYSMNVEVTDKGDVPEGYKVSRKEKRNFPLILESPSPNQTSLYFCASTRGGLSGANVLTFGAGSRLTVL.

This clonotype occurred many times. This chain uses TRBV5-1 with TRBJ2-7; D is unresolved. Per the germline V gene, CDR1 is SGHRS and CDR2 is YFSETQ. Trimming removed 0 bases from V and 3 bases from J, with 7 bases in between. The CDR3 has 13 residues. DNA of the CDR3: TGCGCCAGCAGCTTGGATCCCAGCTACGAGCAGTACTTC. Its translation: CASSLDPSYEQYF.

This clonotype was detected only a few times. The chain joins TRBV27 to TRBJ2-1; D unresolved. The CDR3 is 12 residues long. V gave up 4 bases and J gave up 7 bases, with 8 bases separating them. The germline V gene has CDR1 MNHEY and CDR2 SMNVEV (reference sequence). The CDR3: CASSSWWNEQFF. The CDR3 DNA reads TGTGCCAGCAGTTCTTGGTGGAATGAGCAGTTCTTC.

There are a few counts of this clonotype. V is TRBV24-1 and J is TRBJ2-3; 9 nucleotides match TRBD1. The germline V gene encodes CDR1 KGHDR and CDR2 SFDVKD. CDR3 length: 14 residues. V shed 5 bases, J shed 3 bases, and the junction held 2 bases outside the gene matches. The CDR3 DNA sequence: TGTGCCACCAGTGGGGGGACAGGGACAGATACGCAGTATTTT. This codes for CATSGGTGTDTQYF.

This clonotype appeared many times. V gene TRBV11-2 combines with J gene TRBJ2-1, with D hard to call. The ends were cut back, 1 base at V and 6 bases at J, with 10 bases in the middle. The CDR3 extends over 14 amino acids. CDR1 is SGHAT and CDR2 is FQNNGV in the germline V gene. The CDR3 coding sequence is TGTGCCAGCAGCTTAGCAATAGCCCCCAATGAGCAGTTCTTC. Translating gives CASSLAIAPNEQFF.

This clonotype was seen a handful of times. CDR3 nucleotides: TGCAGTGCTAGGAACAGGGCCATCTACGAGCAGTACTTC. Protein product: CSARNRAIYEQYF. This sequence joins TRBV20-1 and TRBJ2-7, with D tentatively TRBD1 (6 bases). Per the germline V gene, CDR1 is DFQATT and CDR2 is SNEGSKA (reference sequence). Between the trimmed V and J ends, which lost 3 bases and 3 bases, there was a span of 12 bases. The CDR3 contains 13 residues.

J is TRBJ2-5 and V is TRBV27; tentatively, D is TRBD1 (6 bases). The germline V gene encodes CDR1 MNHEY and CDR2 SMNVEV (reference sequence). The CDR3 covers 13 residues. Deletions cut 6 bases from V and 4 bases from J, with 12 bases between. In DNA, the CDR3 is TGTGCCAGCAGAACAGGGCCTGGAGAGACCCAGTACTTC. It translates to CASRTGPGETQYF.

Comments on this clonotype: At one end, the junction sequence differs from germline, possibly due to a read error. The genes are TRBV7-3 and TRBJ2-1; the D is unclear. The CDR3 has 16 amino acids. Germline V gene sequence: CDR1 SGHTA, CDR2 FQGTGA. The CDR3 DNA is TGTGTCAGCAGAGCAGACGGGTACAGCTCCTACAATGAGCAGTTCTTC. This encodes CVSRADGYSSYNEQFF.

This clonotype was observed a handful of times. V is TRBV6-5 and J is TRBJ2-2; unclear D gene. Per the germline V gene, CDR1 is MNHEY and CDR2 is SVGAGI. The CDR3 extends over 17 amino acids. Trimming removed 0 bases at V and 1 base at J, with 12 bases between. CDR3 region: CASSYSEHWGNTGELFF. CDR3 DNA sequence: TGTGCCAGCAGTTACTCGGAACACTGGGGGAACACCGGGGAGCTGTTTTTT.

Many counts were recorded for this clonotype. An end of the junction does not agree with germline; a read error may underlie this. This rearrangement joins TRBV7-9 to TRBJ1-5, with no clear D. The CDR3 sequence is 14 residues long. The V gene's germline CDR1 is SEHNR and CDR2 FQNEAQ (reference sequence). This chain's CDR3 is CASSAPGPNPPQHF. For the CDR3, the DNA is TGTGCCAGCAGCGCACCGGGCCCCAATCCGCCCCAGCATTTT.

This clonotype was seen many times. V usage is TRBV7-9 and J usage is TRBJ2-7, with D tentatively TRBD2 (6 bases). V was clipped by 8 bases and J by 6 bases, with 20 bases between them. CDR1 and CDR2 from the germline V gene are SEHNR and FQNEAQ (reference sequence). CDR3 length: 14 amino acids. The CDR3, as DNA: TGTGCCAGCGGGGAGGTTCAGACAGCGATCGAGCAGTACTTC. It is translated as CASGEVQTAIEQYF.

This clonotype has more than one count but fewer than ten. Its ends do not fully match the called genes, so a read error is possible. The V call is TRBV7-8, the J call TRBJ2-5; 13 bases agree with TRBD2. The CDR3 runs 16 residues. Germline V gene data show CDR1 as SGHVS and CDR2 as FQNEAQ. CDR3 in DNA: TGTGCCAACAGCTCTAGGACTAGCGGGGGTAGAAAGACCCAGTACTTC. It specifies CANSSRTSGGRKTQYF.